This T cell receptor (beta chain) was identified in a study of shared clonotypes between healthy human individuals. Overall study context: There were three CD4 naive, three CD4 memory, two CD8 naive and one CD8 memory plates per donor. Findings and caveats of the study: When naive CD4 clonotypes were compared across several donors, roughly 4.9% were shared. Enrolling few donors narrowed the genetic and exposure-history diversity that was represented.

This clone was counted a few times. Its antigen is still unknown. Data came from immunoSEQ multiplex PCR; TCRdb stores just in-frame clones and leaves some out. The sample lists over 2 million clones; 85% to 95% were seen once. Memory CD4+ cells were the fraction left after CD45RA+ naive selection. V lost 5 bases to trimming and J lost 7 bases, with 8 bases between them. The CDR3 extends over 11 amino acids. Per germline, CDR1 MDHEN and CDR2 SYDVKM. V and J are TRBV28 and TRBJ1-1; D gene unclear. The sequence was obtained from a man younger than 30 in good health. Sequencing was carried out using naive CD4+ T cells sorted from blood. As to subset: CD45RA+ positively selected. The CDR3 region is CASSARREAFF. Written as DNA, the CDR3 is TGTGCCAGCAGTGCCCGACGTGAAGCTTTCTTT.